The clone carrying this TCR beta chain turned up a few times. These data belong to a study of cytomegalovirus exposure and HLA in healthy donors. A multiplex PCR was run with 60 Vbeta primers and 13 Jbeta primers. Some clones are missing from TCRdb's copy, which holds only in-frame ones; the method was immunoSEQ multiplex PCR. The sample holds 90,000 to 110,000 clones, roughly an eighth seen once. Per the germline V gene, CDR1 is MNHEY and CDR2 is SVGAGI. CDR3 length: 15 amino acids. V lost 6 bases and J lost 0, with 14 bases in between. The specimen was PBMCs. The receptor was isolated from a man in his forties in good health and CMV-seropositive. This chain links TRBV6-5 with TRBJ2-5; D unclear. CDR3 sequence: CASRTVRKYQETQYF. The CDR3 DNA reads TGTGCCAGCAGAACGGTCCGAAAGTACCAAGAGACCCAGTACTTC.